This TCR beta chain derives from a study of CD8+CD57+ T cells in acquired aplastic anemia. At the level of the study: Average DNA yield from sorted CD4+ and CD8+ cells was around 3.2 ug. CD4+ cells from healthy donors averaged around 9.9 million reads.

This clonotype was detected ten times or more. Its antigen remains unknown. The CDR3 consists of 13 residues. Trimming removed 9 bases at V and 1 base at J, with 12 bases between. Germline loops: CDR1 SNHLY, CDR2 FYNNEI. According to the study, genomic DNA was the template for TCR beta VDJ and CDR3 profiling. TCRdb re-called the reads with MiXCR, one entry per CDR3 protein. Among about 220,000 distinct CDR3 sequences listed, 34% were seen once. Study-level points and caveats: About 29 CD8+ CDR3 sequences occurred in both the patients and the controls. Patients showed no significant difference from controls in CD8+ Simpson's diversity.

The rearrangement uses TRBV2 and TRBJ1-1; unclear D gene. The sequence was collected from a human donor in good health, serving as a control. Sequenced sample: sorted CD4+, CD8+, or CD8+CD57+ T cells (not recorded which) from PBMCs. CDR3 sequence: CASRATQNTEAFF. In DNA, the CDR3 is TGTGCCAGTAGAGCTACACAGAACACTGAAGCTTTCTTT.